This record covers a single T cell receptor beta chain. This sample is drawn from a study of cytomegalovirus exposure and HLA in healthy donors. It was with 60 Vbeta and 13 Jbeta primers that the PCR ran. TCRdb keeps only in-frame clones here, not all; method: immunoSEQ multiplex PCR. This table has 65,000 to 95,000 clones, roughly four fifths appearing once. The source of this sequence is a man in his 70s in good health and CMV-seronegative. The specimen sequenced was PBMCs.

CDR3 amino acids: CASSYEMRETQYF. The DNA of the CDR3 is TGTGCCAGCAGTTACGAGATGAGAGAGACCCAGTACTTC. This chain joins TRBV6-5 and TRBJ2-5; D is uncertain. With 2 bases removed from V and 4 bases from J, the gap between germline ends came to 8 bases. Germline V lookup: CDR1 MNHEY, CDR2 SVGAGI. The CDR3 covers 13 residues.